This record covers a single T cell receptor (beta chain). These data are taken from a study of blood T cell repertoires in COVID-19. Trimming at V came to 6 bases and at J to 3 bases, leaving 8 bases not matched to a gene. Looked up from germline, CDR1 is MGHRA and CDR2 is YSYEKL. The length of the CDR3 is 15 residues. Per the original methods: Amplification of reference gene primers was used by the study to estimate nucleated cell counts. Measured with immunoSEQ multiplex PCR; TCRdb has only the in-frame clones, and not every one. Clone size and the V and J calls come from that table; the DNA yielded D and trimming. This sample has approximately 150,000 clones, with approximately 84% found just once.

The chain links TRBV4-1 to TRBJ1-2, with 9 positions matching TRBD1. This clonotype was obtained from a woman between 45 and 65 years old with acute COVID-19. Material for sequencing was PBMCs or T cells enriched from blood (not recorded which). CDR3 DNA sequence: TGCGCCAGCAGTAAAACTGACAGGGGGGACTATGGCTACACCTTC. It translates to CASSKTDRGDYGYTF.